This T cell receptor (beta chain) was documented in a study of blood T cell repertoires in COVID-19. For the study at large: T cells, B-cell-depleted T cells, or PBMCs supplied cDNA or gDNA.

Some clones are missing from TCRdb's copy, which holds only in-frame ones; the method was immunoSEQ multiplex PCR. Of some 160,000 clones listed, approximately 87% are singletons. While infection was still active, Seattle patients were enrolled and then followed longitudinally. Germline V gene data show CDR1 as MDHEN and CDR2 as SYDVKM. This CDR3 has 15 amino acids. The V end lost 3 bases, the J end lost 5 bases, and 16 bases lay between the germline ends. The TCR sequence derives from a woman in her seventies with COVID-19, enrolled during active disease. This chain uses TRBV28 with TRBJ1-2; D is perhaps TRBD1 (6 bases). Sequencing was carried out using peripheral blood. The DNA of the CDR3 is TGTGCCAGCAGTTTCGTGGGGGGGCGCGGGTATGGCTACACCTTC. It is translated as CASSFVGGRGYGYTF.